One sample yielded the 3 T cell receptor beta chains listed below, sequenced in a study of blood T cell repertoires in COVID-19. Here immunoSEQ multiplex PCR was the method, and the copy in TCRdb shows in-frame clones only, minus some. The sample holds more than 150,000 clones, more than 75% seen once. The material sequenced was peripheral blood. Receptor source: a woman aged 70-85 years with COVID-19, enrolled during active disease.

The genes are TRBV19 and TRBJ2-1, with D uncertain. Trimming took off 5 bases at V and 7 bases at J, with 6 bases between the two ends. This CDR3 is built from 11 residues. Germline CDR1 LNHDA, CDR2 SQIVND (reference sequence). The CDR3 DNA reads as TGTGCCAGTAGTGTTCTGAATGAGCAGTTCTTC. This encodes CASSVLNEQFF.

This clone appeared a few times. The chain has TRBV3-1 (or the pseudogene TRBV3-2) and TRBJ1-3, with D maybe TRBD1 (5 bases). CDR1 is LGHDT, CDR2 YNNKEL, per germline (reference sequence). The CDR3 loop spans 17 amino acids. Trimming shortened V by 1 base and J by 0 bases, and 13 bases separated the two germline ends. CDR3 sequence: CASSQAGTGSSGNTIYF. In DNA, the CDR3 is TGTGCCAGCAGCCAAGCCGGGACTGGGTCCTCTGGAAACACCATATATTTT.

CDR3 sequence: CASSPEGGNQPQHF. As DNA, the CDR3 is TGTGCCAGCAGCCCCGAGGGGGGGAATCAGCCCCAGCATTTT. The chain uses TRBV5-4 and TRBJ1-5; D might be TRBD1 (6 bases). This CDR3 is built from 14 residues. CDR1 SGHNT and CDR2 YYREEE come from the germline V gene (reference sequence). V was clipped by 4 bases and J by 4 bases, with 12 bases between them. The entire variable domain, with the rest obtained from reference TRBV5-4 and TRBJ1-5, is as follows: ETGVTQSPTHLIKTRGQQVTLRCSSQSGHNTVSWYQQALGQGPQFIFQYYREEENGRGNFPPRFSGLQFPNYSSELNVNALELDDSALYLCASSPEGGNQPQHFGDGTRLSIL.